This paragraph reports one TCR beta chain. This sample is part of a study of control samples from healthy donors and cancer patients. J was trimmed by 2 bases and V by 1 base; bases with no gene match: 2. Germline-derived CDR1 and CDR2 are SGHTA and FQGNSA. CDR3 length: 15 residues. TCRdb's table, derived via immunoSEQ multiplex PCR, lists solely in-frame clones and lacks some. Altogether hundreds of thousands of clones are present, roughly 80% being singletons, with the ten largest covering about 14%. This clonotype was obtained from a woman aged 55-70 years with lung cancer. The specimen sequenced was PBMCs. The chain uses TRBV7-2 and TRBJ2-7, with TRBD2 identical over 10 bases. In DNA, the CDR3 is TGTGCCAGCAGCTTAGGCGGACTAGCGGCCTACGAGCAGTACTTC. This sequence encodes CASSLGGLAAYEQYF.